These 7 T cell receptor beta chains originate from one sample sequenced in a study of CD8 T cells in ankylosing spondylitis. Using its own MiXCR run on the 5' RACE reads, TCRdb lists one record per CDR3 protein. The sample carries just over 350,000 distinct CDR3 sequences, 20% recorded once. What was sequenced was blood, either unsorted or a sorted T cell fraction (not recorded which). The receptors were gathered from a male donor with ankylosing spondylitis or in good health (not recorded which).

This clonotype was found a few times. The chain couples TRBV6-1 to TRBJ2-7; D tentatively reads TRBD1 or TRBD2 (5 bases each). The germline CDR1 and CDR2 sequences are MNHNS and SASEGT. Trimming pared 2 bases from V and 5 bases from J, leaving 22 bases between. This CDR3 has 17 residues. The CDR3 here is CASSEFRSPMGTHEQYF. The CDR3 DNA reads TGTGCCAGCAGTGAATTCCGCAGTCCGATGGGGACCCACGAGCAGTACTTC.

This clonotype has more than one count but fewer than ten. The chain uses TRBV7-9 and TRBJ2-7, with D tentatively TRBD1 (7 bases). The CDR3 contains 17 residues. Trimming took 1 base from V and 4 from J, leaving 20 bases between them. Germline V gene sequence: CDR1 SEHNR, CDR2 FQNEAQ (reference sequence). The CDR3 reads CASSLDLGGGNQYEQYF. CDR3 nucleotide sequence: TGTGCCAGCAGCTTAGATTTAGGAGGGGGCAATCAATACGAGCAGTACTTC. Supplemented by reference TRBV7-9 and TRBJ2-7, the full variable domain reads DTGVSQNPRHKITKRGQNVTFRCDPISEHNRLYWYRQTLGQGPEFLTYFQNEAQLEKSRLLSDRFSAERPKGSFSTLEIQRTEQGDSAMYLCASSLDLGGGNQYEQYFGPGTRLTVT.

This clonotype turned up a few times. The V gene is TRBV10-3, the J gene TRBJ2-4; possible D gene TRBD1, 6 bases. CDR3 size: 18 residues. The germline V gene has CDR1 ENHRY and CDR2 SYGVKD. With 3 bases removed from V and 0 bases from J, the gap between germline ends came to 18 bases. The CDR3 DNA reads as TGTGCCATCAGTGACCAGCCAGGACAGACGCTAGCCAAAAACATTCAGTACTTC. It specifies CAISDQPGQTLAKNIQYF.

CDR3 in amino acids: CASSEIGDGAYEQYF. The CDR3 DNA follows: TGTGCCAGCAGTGAGATAGGTGACGGAGCCTACGAGCAGTACTTC. The chain combines TRBV2 with TRBJ2-7; D not certain. Germline V gene lookup returns CDR1 SNHLY and CDR2 FYNNEI. CDR3 length: 15 residues. The ends were cut back, 3 bases at V and 2 bases at J, with 14 bases in the middle. Complete variable domain (other parts from reference TRBV2 and TRBJ2-7): EPEVTQTPSHQVTQMGQEVILRCVPISNHLYFYWYRQILGQKVEFLVSFYNNEISEKSEIFDDQFSVERPDGSNFTLKIRSTKLEDSAMYFCASSEIGDGAYEQYFGPGTRLTVT.

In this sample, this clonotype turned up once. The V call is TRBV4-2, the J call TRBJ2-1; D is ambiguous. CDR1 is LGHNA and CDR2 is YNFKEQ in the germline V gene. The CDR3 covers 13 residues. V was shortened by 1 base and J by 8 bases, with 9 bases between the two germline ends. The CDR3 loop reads CASSQVRWDEQFF. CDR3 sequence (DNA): TGTGCCAGCAGCCAAGTTCGCTGGGATGAGCAGTTCTTC.

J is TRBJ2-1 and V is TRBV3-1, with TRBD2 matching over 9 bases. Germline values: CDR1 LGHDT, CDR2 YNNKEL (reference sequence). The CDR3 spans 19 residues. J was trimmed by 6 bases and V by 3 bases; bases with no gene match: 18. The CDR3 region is CASSHPGIQRGAGGNEQFF. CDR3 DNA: TGTGCCAGCAGCCACCCCGGGATCCAGCGGGGAGCGGGGGGCAATGAGCAGTTCTTC.

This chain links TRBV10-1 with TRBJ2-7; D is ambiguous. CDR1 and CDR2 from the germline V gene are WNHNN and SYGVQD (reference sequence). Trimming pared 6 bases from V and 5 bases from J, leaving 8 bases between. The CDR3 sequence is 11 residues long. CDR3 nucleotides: TGCGCCAGCAGCGACTGGAACGAGCAGTACTTC. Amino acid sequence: CASSDWNEQYF.